Below are 20 T cell receptor beta chains sequenced from a single sample in a study of T cells in localized non-small cell lung cancer. TCRdb's table, derived via immunoSEQ multiplex PCR, lists solely in-frame clones and lacks some. The data show about 1,400 clones, approximately 39% seen once. The material was lung tumor tissue, obtained before any cancer treatment. All receptors come from a male donor at least 60 years old with stage I squamous cell lung carcinoma.

This clone was detected a few times. CDR3 in DNA: TGTGCCAGCAGCTTCGGGTTCACTGAGACTGAAGCTTTCTTT. Protein sequence: CASSFGFTETEAFF. The chain links TRBV11-3 to TRBJ1-1, with unresolved D. Trimming took 3 bases from V and 5 from J, leaving 13 bases between them. This CDR3 is 14 amino acids long. CDR1 is SGHNT, CDR2 YENEEA, per germline.

The rearrangement links TRBV9 to TRBJ1-1; D remains unclear. The CDR3 is 13 amino acids. The germline V gene encodes CDR1 SGDLS and CDR2 YYNGEE. Trimming removed 2 bases at V and 1 base at J, with 6 bases between. The chain's CDR3 is CASSVDANTEAFF. The DNA for the CDR3 is TGTGCCAGCAGCGTGGACGCGAACACTGAAGCTTTCTTT.

The chain recombines TRBV18 with TRBJ2-3, with 14 nucleotides matching TRBD2. Trimming took 3 bases from V and 3 from J; bases not matched to a gene: 5. CDR3 length: 17 amino acids. Germline V lookup: CDR1 KGHSH, CDR2 LQKENI. CDR3 nucleotides: TGTGCCAGCTCACCGCGTGGACTAGCGGGAGGAACAGATACGCAGTATTTT. This gives the protein CASSPRGLAGGTDTQYF.

The J gene is TRBJ2-5, the V gene TRBV28, with D maybe TRBD1 (6 bases). The CDR3 extends over 15 amino acids. CDR1 and CDR2 from the germline V gene are MDHEN and SYDVKM. V was clipped by 4 bases and J by 0 bases, with 12 bases between them. CDR3 DNA sequence: TGTGCCAGCAGTTCCCCGGACAGCAACCAAGAGACCCAGTACTTC. It encodes CASSSPDSNQETQYF.

This clone showed up just a few times. The J gene is TRBJ2-7, the V gene TRBV18; either TRBD1 or TRBD2 may supply D (5 bases each). The CDR3 is 14 amino acids. The V gene's germline CDR1 is KGHSH and CDR2 LQKENI. Trimming removed 1 base from V and 3 bases from J, with 10 bases in between. The CDR3 coding sequence is TGTGCCAGCTCACCACAGACTGGGGGCTACGAGCAGTACTTC. It translates to CASSPQTGGYEQYF.

The chain couples TRBV6-4 to TRBJ2-1; TRBD2 matches at 10 bases. The CDR3 is made up of 16 amino acids. Germline V gene data show CDR1 as MRHNA and CDR2 as SNTAGT. The trim removed 7 bases at V and 6 bases at J, leaving 12 bases unmatched. The CDR3: CASTLQGTSAFNEQFF. CDR3 nucleotides: TGTGCCAGCACCTTACAGGGGACTAGCGCCTTCAATGAGCAGTTCTTC.

J is TRBJ1-5 and V is TRBV10-1; TRBD1 aligns across 9 bases. CDR3 size: 15 residues. The V and J ends lost 8 bases and 4 bases, in that order; junction bases with no gene match: 9. The V gene's germline CDR1 is WNHNN and CDR2 SYGVQD (reference sequence). The CDR3 spells CASHKDRGPNQPQHF. As DNA, the CDR3 is TGCGCCAGCCATAAGGACAGGGGTCCAAATCAGCCCCAGCATTTT.

Judged by abundance, this clone is large. CDR3: CASKLGGDYGYTF. Here the CDR3 DNA reads TGTGCCAGCAAATTAGGGGGCGACTATGGCTACACCTTC. The chain is built from TRBV6-8 and TRBJ1-2, with TRBD1 identical over 7 bases. Germline CDR1 and CDR2: MNHGY and SAAAGT. There are 13 residues in the CDR3. The J segment lost 3 bases and the V segment lost 7 bases, leaving 5 bases of the junction unmatched.

V usage is TRBV19 and J usage is TRBJ2-5; no clear D gene. Trimming cost V 3 bases and J 3 bases, with 5 bases left between them. CDR1 LNHDA and CDR2 SQIVND come from the germline V gene (reference sequence). The CDR3 spans 12 residues. The CDR3 DNA reads as TGTGCCAGTAGTATGGCCAAAGAGACCCAGTACTTC. The encoded protein is CASSMAKETQYF.

This clone has a handful of counts. The CDR3 reads CASSVAGGQETQYF. CDR3 bases: TGTGCCAGCAGCGTAGCTGGTGGGCAAGAGACCCAGTACTTC. The rearrangement uses TRBV9 and TRBJ2-5, with D unresolved. This CDR3 region has 14 residues. The germline V gene has CDR1 SGDLS and CDR2 YYNGEE. Deletions cut 0 bases from V and 2 bases from J, with 8 bases between.

The gene calls are TRBV9 and TRBJ1-5; 7 nucleotides agree with TRBD1. Germline CDR1 SGDLS, CDR2 YYNGEE. V lost 5 bases and J lost 1; bases outside the gene matches: 9. The CDR3 totals 16 residues. DNA of the CDR3: TGTGCCAGCAGTGAAAGGACAGGTGGGAGCAATCAGCCCCAGCATTTT. Translating gives CASSERTGGSNQPQHF.

V and J are TRBV5-1 and TRBJ2-3; D is ambiguous. CDR3 size: 15 residues. Trimming removed 1 base from V and 4 bases from J, with 13 bases in between. CDR1 is SGHRS, CDR2 YFSETQ, per germline. The CDR3 region is CASSLKPAYPDTQYF. The CDR3 region has the DNA TGCGCCAGCAGCTTGAAACCAGCGTATCCAGATACGCAGTATTTT.

This clone occurred a few times. CDR3 loop: CASSAFLAGRYEQYF. CDR3 sequence (DNA): TGTGCCAGCAGTGCTTTTCTAGCGGGAAGATACGAGCAGTACTTC. The genes are TRBV6-8 and TRBJ2-7; 9 bases align to TRBD2. V shed 5 bases, J shed 4 bases, and the junction held 9 bases outside the gene matches. The length of the CDR3 is 15 residues. The germline CDR1 and CDR2 sequences are MNHGY and SAAAGT.

This chain links TRBV6-8 with TRBJ2-1; D gene uncertain. CDR1 MNHGY and CDR2 SAAAGT come from the germline V gene. Trimming pared 5 bases from V and 4 bases from J, leaving 15 bases between. This CDR3 comprises 15 residues. The CDR3 is CASSQSAPEYNEQFF. CDR3 bases: TGTGCCAGCAGTCAAAGTGCACCAGAGTACAATGAGCAGTTCTTC.

In its sample, this clone was seen a few times. The chain joins TRBV11-3 to TRBJ2-1; TRBD2 aligns across 11 bases. Germline V gives CDR1 SGHNT, CDR2 YENEEA. This CDR3 region has 16 residues. With V trimmed by 5 bases and J by 6 bases, 9 bases remained unmatched. CDR3 protein: CASSDTSGSPSNEQFF. The CDR3 bases are TGTGCCAGCAGCGACACTAGCGGGAGTCCCTCCAATGAGCAGTTCTTC.

V is TRBV25-1 and J is TRBJ2-1; D is uncertain. CDR1 MGHDK and CDR2 SYGVNS come from the germline V gene. V was pared by 3 bases and J by 0 bases, with 12 bases between. The CDR3 has 16 amino acids. The chain's CDR3 is CASSDPLGSSYNEQFF. The CDR3 DNA sequence: TGTGCCAGCAGTGACCCCTTGGGTTCCTCCTACAATGAGCAGTTCTTC.

This rearrangement joins TRBV18 to TRBJ1-5, with 11 bases aligning to TRBD1. This CDR3 is built from 15 residues. The germline V gene encodes CDR1 KGHSH and CDR2 LQKENI. V was clipped by 0 bases and J by 6 bases; unmatched bases: 1. CDR3: CASSPPGQGGQPQHF. In DNA form, the CDR3 reads TGTGCCAGCTCACCACCGGGACAGGGGGGTCAGCCCCAGCATTTT.

The V gene is TRBV10-2, the J gene TRBJ1-3; D might be TRBD1 (6 bases). Germline V CDR1 and CDR2: WSHSY, SAAADI. CDR3 length: 16 amino acids. Trimming took off 0 bases at V and 0 bases at J, with 9 bases between the two ends. CDR3 sequence (DNA): TGCGCCAGCAGTGAGTCAACAGGGCTCTCTGGAAACACCATATATTTT. It specifies CASSESTGLSGNTIYF.

This chain links TRBV29-1 with TRBJ2-5; 9 bases fit TRBD2. The germline V gene has CDR1 SQVTM and CDR2 ANQGSEA. This CDR3 is built from 13 residues. Trimming removed 7 bases from V and 7 bases from J; junction bases left unmatched: 10. The CDR3 spells CSGMREGRGTQYF. Written as DNA, the CDR3 is TGCAGCGGGATGCGGGAGGGCCGTGGGACCCAGTACTTC.

This clone was counted a few times. The CDR3 reads CASSKGAKETQYF. CDR3 coding DNA: TGTGCCAGCTCGAAAGGGGCAAAAGAGACCCAGTACTTC. The chain has TRBV6-8 and TRBJ2-5; D might be TRBD1 (5 bases). Deletions cut 8 bases from V and 3 bases from J, with 13 bases between. From germline, CDR1 is MNHGY and CDR2 SAAAGT. The CDR3 is 13 residues long.